This record covers a single TCR beta chain. The authors' processing: Estimation of nucleated cell counts was performed using reference gene primer amplification. Only in-frame clones appear in the TCRdb table, and some are missing; sequencing was by immunoSEQ multiplex PCR. The D gene and trimming were derived from the DNA, and the V and J assignments and clone size from that table. The table shows 300,000 to 450,000 clones, with around 91% occurring only once. This entry comes from a study of blood T cell repertoires in COVID-19. This TCR derives from a man aged 18 to 30 who had recovered from COVID-19. Sequenced material: PBMCs or T cells enriched from blood (not recorded which).

CDR3 amino acids: CASSPPALAYEQYF. CDR3 nucleotides: TGTGCCAGCTCACCACCGGCACTAGCTTACGAGCAGTACTTC. V usage is TRBV18 and J usage is TRBJ2-7, with a weak D call TRBD2 (6 bases). The germline V gene encodes CDR1 KGHSH and CDR2 LQKENI. The CDR3 contains 14 residues. The V end was cut by 0 bases, the J end by 4 bases, with 10 bases between.